This T cell receptor (beta chain) was observed in a study of blood T cell repertoires in COVID-19. About the research overall: T cells, B-cell-depleted T cells, or PBMCs provided the cDNA or gDNA that served as material.

The germline V gene encodes CDR1 LNHNV and CDR2 YYDKDF (reference sequence). The CDR3 is 15 amino acids. Trimming at V came to 1 base and at J to 3 bases, leaving 5 bases not matched to a gene. Original processing notes: Reference gene primer amplification yielded estimated nucleated cell counts. Produced via immunoSEQ multiplex PCR; TCRdb's table is partial and in-frame only. That table supplies the V and J calls and clone size; D and trimming were determined from the DNA. The sample has roughly 180,000 clones, approximately 81% seen once; the top ten hold around 5%. The genes are TRBV15 and TRBJ1-2, with 7 positions matching TRBD1. The clonotype originates from a woman in her 50s with COVID-19, enrolled during active disease. Sequencing was performed on peripheral blood. CDR3 DNA sequence: TGTGCCACCAGCAGAGCCCGGGACAGCGACTATGGCTACACCTTC. Translation: CATSRARDSDYGYTF.